This TCR beta chain was retrieved from a study of blood T cell repertoires in COVID-19. Turning to the study itself: Italy, Spain and the United States were the sources of the convalescent and acute COVID-19 samples. T cells, B-cell-depleted T cells, or PBMCs provided the cDNA or gDNA that served as material.

Per the authors' pipeline: How many nucleated cells were present was estimated from reference gene primer amplification. Some clones are missing from TCRdb's copy, which holds only in-frame ones; the method was immunoSEQ multiplex PCR. The V and J calls and clone size come from that table; D and trimming were worked out from the DNA. The data contain about 100,000 clones, approximately 92% of them seen just once; the ten biggest clones take up about 5.7%. With regard to this clone: Because the CDR3's place on the DNA is in doubt, the DNA is left out and the CDR3 is given as listed by TCRdb.

From its first to its last residue, the CDR3 has 15 amino acids. Germline assignment: CDR1 SGHAT and CDR2 FQNNGV. The clonotype was recovered from a man aged 45 to 65 with active COVID-19. The sequencing sample was made of peripheral blood. The chain has TRBV11-2 and TRBJ2-7; the D call in the table, TRBD1, was not verified against the DNA. CDR3 residues: CASSLVGQGSPMEYF.